One sample yielded the 2 T cell receptor beta chains listed below, sequenced in a study of shared clonotypes between healthy human individuals (dated by TCRdb to 2019 to 2021). For the CD8 naive samples, CD45RO-negative cells were positively selected for CCR7, yielding a CD45RA+CCR7+ population from which TemRA cells were excluded. Preparation of the library involved the immunoSEQ multiplex PCR assay. TCRdb's version of the immuneACCESS table is confined to in-frame rearrangements and falls short of the full clone set. An unresolved V gene accounts for under half of the shortfall where checked; the remainder is of unknown origin. The sample includes roughly 2.1 million clones, with 85% to 95% observed a single time. The top ten constitute about 1.8% of the sample. Input material: naive CD8+ T cells from PBMCs. What this sample's cell subset or site label stands for: CD45RA+CCR7+. Source of these receptors: a young man in good health. Some clones in this sample may be carry-over from other donors' samples.

This clone was seen once. The CDR3 nucleotides read TGTGCCAGCAGGGAAAGGACAGGATCTTCATACTATGGCTACACCTTC. Encoded protein: CASRERTGSSYYGYTF. V gene TRBV27 combines with J gene TRBJ1-2, with 7 bases identical to TRBD1. This CDR3 spans 16 amino acids. The V segment lost 6 bases and the J segment 3 bases; nucleotides outside the gene matches: 13. The germline V gene has CDR1 MNHEY and CDR2 SMNVEV (reference sequence).

The V call is TRBV7-9, the J call TRBJ2-1; TRBD2 agrees at 11 bases. The CDR3 extends over 15 amino acids. The germline V gene encodes CDR1 SEHNR and CDR2 FQNEAQ (reference sequence). V gave up 6 bases and J gave up 5 bases; unmatched junction bases: 6. The DNA for the CDR3 is TGTGCCAGCAGACCTCCGGGACTAGCGGACAATGAGCAGTTCTTC. Translation gives CASRPPGLADNEQFF.